Each of the 32 T cell receptor beta chains below was sequenced from the same sample in a study of brain T cells in children with intractable seizures. Some clones are missing from TCRdb's copy, which holds only in-frame ones; the method was immunoSEQ multiplex PCR. This sample has 340,000 or so clones; roughly 93% occur once, and the top ten carry 5% to 7%. Time point noted: blood from clinic visit 5 months post-surgery; TSC patient then seizure free. Sequencing was performed on peripheral blood, taken about 5 months after surgery. The receptors come from a boy under three years old with tuberous sclerosis and intractable seizures.

The chain joins TRBV19 to TRBJ1-1; TRBD1 agrees at 8 bases. Germline CDR1 LNHDA, CDR2 SQIVND (reference sequence). J gave up 9 bases and V 0 bases, and 18 bases lay outside the gene matches. This CDR3 spans 18 amino acids. CDR3 sequence reads: CASSIDLGGQGILRQAFF. CDR3 in DNA: TGTGCCAGTAGTATAGACTTGGGCGGACAGGGCATTCTACGGCAAGCTTTCTTT.

J is TRBJ1-5 and V is TRBV10-1; D call uncertain. Germline CDR1 is WNHNN and CDR2 is SYGVQD (reference sequence). V dropped 2 bases and J dropped 4 bases, with 6 bases sitting between them. This CDR3 has 13 amino acids. CDR3 loop: CASSEGLNQPQHF. The CDR3 nucleotides are TGCGCCAGCAGTGAGGGACTTAATCAGCCCCAGCATTTT.

Concerning this clone itself: The sample has other DNA sequences that encode this CDR3 too. The chain carries TRBV6-1 and TRBJ2-1; 11 nucleotides match TRBD2. The CDR3 is 15 amino acids. Per germline, CDR1 MNHNS and CDR2 SASEGT. With 3 bases clipped from V and 9 bases from J, the junction kept 7 bases outside the gene matches. The CDR3 DNA follows: TGTGCCAGCAGTGATATAGCGGGAGGGCCTGGTGAGCAGTTCTTC. Residues: CASSDIAGGPGEQFF.

The rearrangement links TRBV9 to TRBJ2-7; 16 bases map to TRBD2. The CDR3 covers 16 residues. The V segment lost 4 bases and the J segment 5 bases; nucleotides outside the gene matches: 6. Germline CDR1 and CDR2: SGDLS and YYNGEE. This CDR3 is CASSLLGLAGGDEQYF. CDR3 nucleotides: TGTGCCAGCAGCCTATTGGGACTAGCGGGGGGGGACGAGCAGTACTTC.

The chain links TRBV7-9 to TRBJ1-3; D is uncertain. This CDR3 comprises 15 residues. Trimming cost V 5 bases and J 3 bases, with 14 bases left between them. The V gene's germline CDR1 is SEHNR and CDR2 FQNEAQ (reference sequence). CDR3 coding DNA: TGTGCCAGCAGCCTCCGGACGGTCTTTGGAAACACCATATATTTT. This translates into CASSLRTVFGNTIYF.

The chain uses TRBV7-3 and TRBJ2-1; maybe TRBD2 (6 bases). Germline CDR1 and CDR2: SGHTA and FQGTGA. Trimming pared 4 bases from V and 6 bases from J, leaving 19 bases between. This CDR3 region has 16 residues. CDR3 DNA: TGTGCCAGCAGCTCCGCCGGGTTCCCCGGGGGCAATGAGCAGTTCTTC. It encodes CASSSAGFPGGNEQFF.

J is TRBJ2-5 and V is TRBV11-1, with D possibly TRBD2 on 5 matching bases. CDR1 and CDR2 (germline): SGHAT, FQDESV (reference sequence). The CDR3 is 16 residues long. Trimming removed 1 base at V and 7 bases at J, with 19 bases between. The DNA for the CDR3 is TGTGCCAGCAGCTTAGGTGGTTCAGGAGGCATAGGGACCCAGTACTTC. Protein sequence: CASSLGGSGGIGTQYF.

The V gene is TRBV7-2, the J gene TRBJ1-1; TRBD1 matches 7 bases. With 2 bases clipped from V and 1 base from J, the junction kept 10 bases outside the gene matches. The germline V gene encodes CDR1 SGHTA and CDR2 FQGNSA. The CDR3 totals 17 residues. This CDR3 reads CASSLILGGGWNTEAFF. The CDR3 DNA follows: TGTGCCAGCAGCTTAATCTTAGGGGGCGGTTGGAACACTGAAGCTTTCTTT.

Concerning this clone itself: Other DNA variants within this sample encode the same CDR3. This chain uses TRBV28 with TRBJ1-5; D is unresolved. The CDR3 spans 13 residues. Germline V lookup: CDR1 MDHEN, CDR2 SYDVKM. V was cut by 5 bases and J by 0 bases, with 5 bases left in between. As DNA, the CDR3 is TGTGCCAGCAGTACTGATAGCAATCAGCCCCAGCATTTT. Encoded protein: CASSTDSNQPQHF. Using reference TRBV28 and TRBJ1-5 for the parts outside the CDR3, the full variable domain is DVKVTQSSRYLVKRTGEKVFLECVQDMDHENMFWYRQDPGLGLRLIYFSYDVKMKEKGDIPEGYSVSREKKERFSLILESASTNQTSMYLCASSTDSNQPQHFGDGTRLSIL.

This chain links TRBV28 with TRBJ2-6; perhaps TRBD1 as D (6 bases). The CDR3 consists of 16 residues. Germline values: CDR1 MDHEN, CDR2 SYDVKM. V shed 5 bases and J shed 1 base, with 12 bases lying between them. The CDR3 protein is CASSQFTGSGANVLTF. The CDR3 DNA is TGTGCCAGCAGTCAATTTACAGGGTCTGGGGCCAACGTCCTGACTTTC.

The chain carries TRBV21-1 and TRBJ1-2. TRBV21-1 is recorded as a pseudogene. The CDR3 is 13 residues long. CDR3: CASSKPGNYGYTF. The CDR3 bases are TGTGCCAGCAGCAAACCGGGGAACTATGGCTACACCTTC.

The rearrangement links TRBV19 to TRBJ1-2; D may be TRBD1 (5 bases). Germline CDR1 and CDR2: LNHDA and SQIVND (reference sequence). The V end lost 3 bases, the J end lost 8 bases, and 10 bases lay between the germline ends. The CDR3 loop spans 12 amino acids. The CDR3 nucleotides are TGTGCCAGTAGTATCGGGGGGTTGGGCTACACCTTC. Translation: CASSIGGLGYTF.

The chain uses TRBV23-1 and TRBJ1-2; D gene ambiguous. TRBV23-1 is an open reading frame whose function is uncertain. The CDR3 covers 14 residues. The V end lost 4 bases, the J end lost 7 bases, and 16 bases lay between the germline ends. The CDR3 nucleotides are TGCGCCAGCAGTCCGTGGGATGATGTTTTTGGCTACACCTTC. This gives the protein CASSPWDDVFGYTF.

The chain combines TRBV3-1 (or the pseudogene TRBV3-2) with TRBJ2-7, with D perhaps assigned TRBD1 or TRBD2 (6 bases each). The CDR3 is 15 residues long. V was pared by 5 bases and J by 4 bases, with 18 bases between. Germline CDR1 LGHDT, CDR2 YNNKEL (reference sequence). CDR3 in DNA: TGTGCCAGCAGCGAAGTTGGGGGGCGAGTTTACGAGCAGTACTTC. This encodes CASSEVGGRVYEQYF.

V is TRBV29-1 and J is TRBJ1-1, with TRBD1 as a possible D gene (5 bases). This CDR3 is built from 14 residues. The V and J ends lost 0 bases and 7 bases respectively, with 15 bases between them. Per the germline V gene, CDR1 is SQVTM and CDR2 is ANQGSEA. The CDR3 DNA reads as TGCAGCGTTGAAGATGGGGGGACCACCCTTGAAGCTTTCTTT. Protein: CSVEDGGTTLEAFF.

The rearrangement joins TRBV7-9 to TRBJ2-1; D call uncertain. V gave up 2 bases and J gave up 8 bases, with 10 bases separating them. CDR3 length: 13 residues. Germline V gene sequence: CDR1 SEHNR, CDR2 FQNEAQ (reference sequence). This CDR3 is CASSLSYVHEQFF. As DNA, the CDR3 is TGTGCCAGCAGCTTAAGTTACGTCCATGAGCAGTTCTTC.

This chain uses TRBV4-1 with TRBJ2-7; D is unresolved. V dropped 1 base and J dropped 5 bases, with 12 bases sitting between them. Per the germline V gene, CDR1 is MGHRA and CDR2 is YSYEKL. The CDR3 is made up of 14 amino acids. The DNA of the CDR3 is TGCGCCAGCAGCCAAGGAGAAAGGGTTAACGAGCAGTACTTC. It encodes CASSQGERVNEQYF.

The V and J genes are TRBV5-4 and TRBJ2-1, with 8 bases aligning to TRBD2. This CDR3 has 20 residues. The germline V gene encodes CDR1 SGHNT and CDR2 YYREEE (reference sequence). Unmatched junction bases numbered 25, after V lost 4 bases and J lost 7 bases. The CDR3 reads CASSPPRGLATDRISNEQFF. DNA for the CDR3: TGTGCCAGCAGCCCCCCGCGCGGACTAGCAACAGATCGCATTTCTAATGAGCAGTTCTTC.

CDR3 sequence reads: CASSQVEGSGDTIYF. The CDR3 bases are TGTGCCAGCAGCCAAGTAGAGGGAAGCGGAGACACCATATATTTT. The genes are TRBV3-1 (or the pseudogene TRBV3-2) and TRBJ1-3; D unclear. V lost 1 base, J lost 8 bases, and 15 bases lay in between. The CDR3 extends over 15 amino acids. Per the germline V gene, CDR1 is LGHDT and CDR2 is YNNKEL (reference sequence).

The chain carries TRBV4-1 and TRBJ1-5, with 9 nucleotides matching TRBD1. The CDR3 is made up of 16 amino acids. The germline V gene encodes CDR1 MGHRA and CDR2 YSYEKL. V shed 4 bases, J shed 6 bases, and the junction held 10 bases outside the gene matches. The CDR3 is CASSPEGQGYGQPQHF. CDR3 sequence (DNA): TGCGCCAGCAGCCCGGAGGGACAGGGATACGGTCAGCCCCAGCATTTT.

This chain joins TRBV29-1 and TRBJ2-1; 7 bases line up with TRBD1. This CDR3 contains 16 residues. Germline trimming cut 6 bases from V and 3 bases from J; bases unmatched to any gene: 14. Germline V gives CDR1 SQVTM, CDR2 ANQGSEA. The CDR3 DNA reads TGCAGCGTCAGGAACCCCTTGGACAGGCGCTACAATGAGCAGTTCTTC. Protein product: CSVRNPLDRRYNEQFF.

The CDR3 loop is CASTSGLAASTDTQYF. The CDR3 coding sequence is TGTGCCAGCACCTCCGGACTAGCGGCTAGCACAGATACGCAGTATTTT. The chain has TRBV27 and TRBJ2-3; 10 nucleotides align to TRBD2. CDR1 MNHEY and CDR2 SMNVEV come from the germline V gene (reference sequence). This CDR3 is 16 amino acids long. Trimming cost V 7 bases and J 0 bases; bases outside gene matches: 7.

The J gene is TRBJ1-4, the V gene TRBV5-4; D call uncertain. The CDR3 is made up of 15 amino acids. V lost 4 bases, J lost 0 bases, and 10 bases lay in between. Germline V lookup: CDR1 SGHNT, CDR2 YYREEE (reference sequence). The CDR3 protein is CASSPGQATNEKLFF. DNA for the CDR3: TGTGCCAGCAGCCCCGGCCAGGCAACTAATGAAAAACTGTTTTTT.

The DNA of the CDR3 is TGTGCCAGCACATGGGACAGGGCCAATTCACCCCTCCACTTT. Protein sequence: CASTWDRANSPLHF. The V gene is TRBV18, the J gene TRBJ1-6; 9 bases are a match to TRBD1. Unmatched junction bases numbered 6, after V lost 8 bases and J lost 7 bases. CDR1 is KGHSH, CDR2 LQKENI, per germline. CDR3 length: 14 amino acids.

The V and J genes are TRBV4-2 and TRBJ1-1; D gene ambiguous. Germline-derived CDR1 and CDR2 are LGHNA and YNFKEQ. There are 18 residues in the CDR3. V lost 0 bases, J lost 3 bases, and 20 bases lay in between. The CDR3 here is CASSQEIWVGRRDTEAFF. The CDR3 DNA follows: TGTGCCAGCAGCCAAGAGATTTGGGTTGGTCGAAGGGACACTGAAGCTTTCTTT.

Remarks on this clone: At the DNA level, this CDR3 is encoded by other sequences in the same sample as well. The rearrangement uses TRBV27 and TRBJ2-7; 7 positions agree with TRBD1. The J segment lost 2 bases and the V segment lost 6 bases, leaving 4 bases of the junction unmatched. CDR1 is MNHEY and CDR2 is SMNVEV in the germline V gene (reference sequence). This CDR3 has 13 amino acids. The CDR3 sequence: CASSTTGTYEQYF. CDR3 DNA sequence: TGTGCCAGCAGCACGACAGGGACCTACGAGCAGTACTTC.

The chain couples TRBV7-9 to TRBJ2-3; 15 bases are shared with TRBD2. Losses at the gene ends were 2 bases for V and 6 bases for J; bases not matched to a gene: 3. Germline V gene sequence: CDR1 SEHNR, CDR2 FQNEAQ (reference sequence). The CDR3 covers 16 residues. The CDR3 spells CASSLLGTSGGDTQYF. CDR3 nucleotides: TGTGCCAGCAGCTTACTAGGGACTAGCGGGGGGGATACGCAGTATTTT.

The chain couples TRBV28 to TRBJ2-7; D is unclear. The germline CDR1 and CDR2 sequences are MDHEN and SYDVKM. V lost 4 bases and J lost 1, with 5 bases in between. This CDR3 region has 12 residues. The CDR3 DNA is TGTGCCAGCAGTTCGCCATCCTACGAGCAGTACTTC. It specifies CASSSPSYEQYF.

The chain has TRBV11-2 and TRBJ1-2; no definite D call. Germline V lookup: CDR1 SGHAT, CDR2 FQNNGV. V dropped 5 bases and J dropped 0 bases, with 16 bases sitting between them. The CDR3 covers 16 residues. CDR3 in DNA: TGTGCCAGCAGCACCCCCCGGAGAAAGGCTAACTATGGCTACACCTTC. Amino acid sequence: CASSTPRRKANYGYTF.

The V and J genes are TRBV10-3 and TRBJ1-1; D not certain. This CDR3 contains 13 residues. Germline loops: CDR1 ENHRY, CDR2 SYGVKD. Trimming stripped 4 bases from V and 5 bases from J, with 11 bases between. CDR3 in amino acids: CAISASRSTEAFF. In DNA, the CDR3 is TGTGCCATCAGTGCGAGCAGATCAACTGAAGCTTTCTTT.

V and J are TRBV7-8 and TRBJ1-4; D not certain. CDR1 is SGHVS, CDR2 FQNEAQ, per germline. The CDR3 loop spans 11 amino acids. V lost 2 bases to trimming and J lost 6 bases, with 1 base between them. CDR3 protein: CASSLHEKLFF. For the CDR3, the DNA is TGTGCCAGCAGCTTACATGAAAAACTGTTTTTT.

The chain employs TRBV2 and TRBJ1-1; D may be TRBD1 (6 bases). This CDR3 spans 12 amino acids. Between the trimmed V and J ends, which lost 7 bases and 5 bases, there was a span of 11 bases. The germline V gene encodes CDR1 SNHLY and CDR2 FYNNEI. As DNA, the CDR3 is TGTGCCAGCATCCCACAGGGAACTGAAGCTTTCTTT. Residues: CASIPQGTEAFF.